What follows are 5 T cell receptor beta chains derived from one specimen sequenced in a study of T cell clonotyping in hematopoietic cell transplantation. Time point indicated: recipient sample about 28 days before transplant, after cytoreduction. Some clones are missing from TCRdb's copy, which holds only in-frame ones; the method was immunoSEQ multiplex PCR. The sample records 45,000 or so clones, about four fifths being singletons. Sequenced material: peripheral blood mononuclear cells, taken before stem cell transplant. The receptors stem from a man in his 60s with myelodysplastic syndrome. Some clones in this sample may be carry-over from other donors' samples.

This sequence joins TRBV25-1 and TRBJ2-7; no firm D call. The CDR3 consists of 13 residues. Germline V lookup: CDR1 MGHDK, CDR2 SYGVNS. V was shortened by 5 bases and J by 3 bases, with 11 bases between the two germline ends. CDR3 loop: CASSIGSLYEQYF. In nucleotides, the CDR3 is TGTGCCAGCAGTATTGGGTCTCTCTACGAGCAGTACTTC.

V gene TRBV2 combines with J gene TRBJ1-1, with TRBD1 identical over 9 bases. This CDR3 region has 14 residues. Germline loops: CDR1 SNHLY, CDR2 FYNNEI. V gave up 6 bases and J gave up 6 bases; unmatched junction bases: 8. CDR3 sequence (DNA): TGTGCCAGCAGGAAGGACAGGGGTCGGGCTGAAGCTTTCTTT. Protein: CASRKDRGRAEAFF. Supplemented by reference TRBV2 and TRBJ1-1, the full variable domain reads EPEVTQTPSHQVTQMGQEVILRCVPISNHLYFYWYRQILGQKVEFLVSFYNNEISEKSEIFDDQFSVERPDGSNFTLKIRSTKLEDSAMYFCASRKDRGRAEAFFGQGTRLTVV.

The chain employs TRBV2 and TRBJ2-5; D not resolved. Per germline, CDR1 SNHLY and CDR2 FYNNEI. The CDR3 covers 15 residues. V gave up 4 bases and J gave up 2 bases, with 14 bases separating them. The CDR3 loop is CASSGFGTEQETQYF. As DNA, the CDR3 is TGTGCCAGCAGTGGTTTTGGAACAGAGCAAGAGACCCAGTACTTC.

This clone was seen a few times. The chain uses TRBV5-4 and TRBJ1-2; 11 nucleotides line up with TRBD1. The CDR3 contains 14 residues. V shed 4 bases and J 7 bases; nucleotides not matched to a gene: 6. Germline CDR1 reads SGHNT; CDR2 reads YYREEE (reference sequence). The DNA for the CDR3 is TGTGCCAGCAGCCCCTTGGACAGGGGGCTTGGCTACACCTTC. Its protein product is CASSPLDRGLGYTF. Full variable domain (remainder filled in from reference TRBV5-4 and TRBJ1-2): ETGVTQSPTHLIKTRGQQVTLRCSSQSGHNTVSWYQQALGQGPQFIFQYYREEENGRGNFPPRFSGLQFPNYSSELNVNALELDDSALYLCASSPLDRGLGYTFGSGTRLTVV.

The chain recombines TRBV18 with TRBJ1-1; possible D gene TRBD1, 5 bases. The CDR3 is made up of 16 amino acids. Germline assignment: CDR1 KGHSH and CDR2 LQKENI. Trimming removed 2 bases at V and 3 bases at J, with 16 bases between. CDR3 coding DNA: TGTGCCAGCTCACCAGGACAACTGCTTAGGGACACTGAAGCTTTCTTT. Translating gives CASSPGQLLRDTEAFF.